This T cell receptor beta chain appears in the sequencing data of a study of blood T cell repertoires in COVID-19. Measured with immunoSEQ multiplex PCR; TCRdb has only the in-frame clones, and not every one. Here the sample spans fewer than 90,000 clones, around 90% being singletons. This CDR3 has 16 amino acids. CDR1 is LGHDT and CDR2 is YNNKEL in the germline V gene (reference sequence). The V end lost 4 bases, the J end lost 6 bases, and 22 bases lay between the germline ends. The specimen sequenced was peripheral blood. This chain joins TRBV3-1 (or the pseudogene TRBV3-2) and TRBJ2-7; D may be TRBD1 (7 bases). The clonotype comes from a woman over 75 with active or convalescent COVID-19. The CDR3 nucleotides read TGTGCCAGCAGCCTTGCCCGAGGGCAGGGGGGATCCGAGCAGTACTTC. Translated, it gives CASSLARGQGGSEQYF.